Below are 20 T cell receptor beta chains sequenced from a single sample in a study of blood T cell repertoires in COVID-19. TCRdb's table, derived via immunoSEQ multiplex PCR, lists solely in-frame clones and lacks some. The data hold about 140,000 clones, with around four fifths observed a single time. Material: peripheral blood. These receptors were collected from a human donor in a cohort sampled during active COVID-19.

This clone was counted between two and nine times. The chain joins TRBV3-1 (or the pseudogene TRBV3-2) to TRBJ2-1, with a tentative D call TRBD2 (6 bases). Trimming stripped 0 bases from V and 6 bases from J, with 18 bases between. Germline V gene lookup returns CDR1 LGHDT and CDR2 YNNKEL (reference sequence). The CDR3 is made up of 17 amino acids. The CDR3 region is CASSQDPVDQAGNEQFF. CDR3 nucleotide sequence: TGTGCCAGCAGCCAAGACCCTGTAGATCAAGCGGGCAATGAGCAGTTCTTC.

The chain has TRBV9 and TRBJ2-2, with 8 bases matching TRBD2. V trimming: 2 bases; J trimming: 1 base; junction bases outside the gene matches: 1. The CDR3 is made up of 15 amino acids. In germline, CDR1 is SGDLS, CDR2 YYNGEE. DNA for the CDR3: TGTGCCAGCAGCGTGACTAGCGTGAACACCGGGGAGCTGTTTTTT. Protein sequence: CASSVTSVNTGELFF. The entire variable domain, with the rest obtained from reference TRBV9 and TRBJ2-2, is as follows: DSGVTQTPKHLITATGQRVTLRCSPRSGDLSVYWYQQSLDQGLQFLIQYYNGEERAKGNILERFSAQQFPDLHSELNLSSLELGDSALYFCASSVTSVNTGELFFGEGSRLTVL.

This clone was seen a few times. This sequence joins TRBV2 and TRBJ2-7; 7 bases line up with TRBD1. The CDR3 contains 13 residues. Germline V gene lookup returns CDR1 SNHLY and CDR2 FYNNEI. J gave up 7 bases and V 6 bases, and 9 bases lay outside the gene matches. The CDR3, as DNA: TGTGCCAGCAGGGGGGACAGATCTAAAGAGCAGTACTTC. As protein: CASRGDRSKEQYF.

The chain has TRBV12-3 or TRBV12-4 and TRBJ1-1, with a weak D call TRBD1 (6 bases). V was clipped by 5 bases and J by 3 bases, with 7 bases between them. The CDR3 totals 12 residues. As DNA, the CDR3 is TGTGCCAGCAGTCAGGGGTACACTGAAGCTTTCTTT. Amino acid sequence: CASSQGYTEAFF.

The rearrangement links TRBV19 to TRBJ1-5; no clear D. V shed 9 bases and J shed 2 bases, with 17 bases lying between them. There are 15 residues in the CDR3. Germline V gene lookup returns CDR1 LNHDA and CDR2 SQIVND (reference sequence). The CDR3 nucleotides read TGTGCCAGCAAGCAAGAGGGATGGGGCAATCAGCCCCAGCATTTT. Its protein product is CASKQEGWGNQPQHF. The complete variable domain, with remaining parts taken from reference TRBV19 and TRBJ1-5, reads DGGITQSPKYLFRKEGQNVTLSCEQNLNHDAMYWYRQDPGQGLRLIYYSQIVNDFQKGDIAEGYSVSREKKESFPLTVTSAQKNPTAFYLCASKQEGWGNQPQHFGDGTRLSIL.

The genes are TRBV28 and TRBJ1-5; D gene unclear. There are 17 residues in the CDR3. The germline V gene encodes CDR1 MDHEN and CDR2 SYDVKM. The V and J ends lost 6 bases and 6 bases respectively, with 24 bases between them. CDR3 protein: CASSPLNGAGYRQPQHF. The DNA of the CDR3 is TGTGCCAGCAGCCCCCTCAATGGCGCGGGGTATCGTCAGCCCCAGCATTTT.

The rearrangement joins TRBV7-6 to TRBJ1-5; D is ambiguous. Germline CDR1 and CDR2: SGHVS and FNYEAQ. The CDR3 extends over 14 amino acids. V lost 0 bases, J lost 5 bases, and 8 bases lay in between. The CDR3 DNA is TGTGCCAGCAGCTTAGCATTCCGGGATCAGCCCCAGCATTTT. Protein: CASSLAFRDQPQHF.

CDR3 sequence (DNA): TGTGCCAGCTCACTAGAATCAGATACGCAGTATTTT. Translation: CASSLESDTQYF. The rearrangement links TRBV18 to TRBJ2-3, with no clear D. The CDR3 runs to 12 residues. CDR1 and CDR2 from the germline V gene are KGHSH and LQKENI. The V gene lost 4 bases and the J gene lost 4 bases, with 6 bases spanning the gap.

CDR3 nucleotide sequence: TGTGCCAGCAGCTTGGCGGGAACAGGGGGTATAGAGACCCAGTACTTC. Amino acids: CASSLAGTGGIETQYF. The chain has TRBV5-6 and TRBJ2-5; 8 positions agree with TRBD1. This CDR3 is 16 amino acids long. The V gene end was trimmed by 0 bases and the J gene end by 4 bases; junction bases not matched to a gene: 8. Germline V CDR1 and CDR2: SGHDT, YYEEEE.

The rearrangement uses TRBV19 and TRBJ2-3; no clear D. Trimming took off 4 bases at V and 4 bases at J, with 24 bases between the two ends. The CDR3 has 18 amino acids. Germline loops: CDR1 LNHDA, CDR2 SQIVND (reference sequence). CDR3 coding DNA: TGTGCCAGTAGTAAAATTACCTCCTCTTCTAGAGTGGCAGATACGCAGTATTTT. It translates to CASSKITSSSRVADTQYF.

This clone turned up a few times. The DNA for the CDR3 is TGTGCCAGCAGTTTAGCCAGGGGGGACGAGCAGTACTTC. Translation: CASSLARGDEQYF. The V call is TRBV12-3 or TRBV12-4, the J call TRBJ2-7; D perhaps matches TRBD1 (7 bases). The V end lost 0 bases, the J end lost 5 bases, and 8 bases lay between the germline ends. This CDR3 has 13 residues.

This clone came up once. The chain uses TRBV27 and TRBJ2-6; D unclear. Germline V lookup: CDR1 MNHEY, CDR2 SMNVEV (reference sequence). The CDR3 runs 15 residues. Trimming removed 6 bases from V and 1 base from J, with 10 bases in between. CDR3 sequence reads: CASSLWSSGANVLTF. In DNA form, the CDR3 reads TGTGCCAGCAGCCTCTGGAGTTCTGGGGCCAACGTCCTGACTTTC.

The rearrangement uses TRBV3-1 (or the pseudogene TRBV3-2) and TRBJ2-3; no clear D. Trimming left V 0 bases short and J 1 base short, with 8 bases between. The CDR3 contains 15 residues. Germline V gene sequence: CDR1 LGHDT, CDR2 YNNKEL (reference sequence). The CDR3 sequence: CASSQEWSGTDTQYF. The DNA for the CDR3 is TGTGCCAGCAGCCAAGAATGGAGCGGCACAGATACGCAGTATTTT.

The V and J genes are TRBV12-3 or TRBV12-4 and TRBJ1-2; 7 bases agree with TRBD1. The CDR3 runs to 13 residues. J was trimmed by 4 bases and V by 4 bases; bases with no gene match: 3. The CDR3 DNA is TGTGCCAGCAGTTACGGGACAGTCTATGGCTACACCTTC. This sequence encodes CASSYGTVYGYTF.

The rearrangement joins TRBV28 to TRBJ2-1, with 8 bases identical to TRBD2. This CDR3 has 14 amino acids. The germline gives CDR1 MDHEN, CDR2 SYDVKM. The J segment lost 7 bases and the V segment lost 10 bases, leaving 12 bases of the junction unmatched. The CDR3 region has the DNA TGTGCCACTTTAGGAGGACTAGCTGGGAATGAGCAGTTCTTC. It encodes CATLGGLAGNEQFF.

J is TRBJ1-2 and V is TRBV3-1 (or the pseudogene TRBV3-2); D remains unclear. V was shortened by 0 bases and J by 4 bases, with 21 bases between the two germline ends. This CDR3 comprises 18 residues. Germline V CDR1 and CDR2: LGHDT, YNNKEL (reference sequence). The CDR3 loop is CASSQDVGSQTRRYGYTF. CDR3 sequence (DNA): TGTGCCAGCAGCCAAGATGTAGGTTCTCAGACAAGGCGCTATGGCTACACCTTC.

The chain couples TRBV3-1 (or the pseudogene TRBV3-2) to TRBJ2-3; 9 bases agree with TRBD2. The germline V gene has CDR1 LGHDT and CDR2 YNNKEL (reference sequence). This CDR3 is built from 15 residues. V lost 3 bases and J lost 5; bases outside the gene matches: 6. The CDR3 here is CASSQGLAGIDTQYF. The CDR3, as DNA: TGTGCCAGCAGCCAGGGGCTAGCGGGAATAGATACGCAGTATTTT.

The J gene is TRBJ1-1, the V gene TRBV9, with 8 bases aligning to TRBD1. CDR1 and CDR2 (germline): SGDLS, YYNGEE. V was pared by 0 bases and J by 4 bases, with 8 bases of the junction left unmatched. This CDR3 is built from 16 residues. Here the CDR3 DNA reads TGTGCCAGCAGCGTAGATCAGGGGGCCTCCAGCACTGAAGCTTTCTTT. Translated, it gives CASSVDQGASSTEAFF. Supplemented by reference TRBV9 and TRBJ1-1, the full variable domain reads DSGVTQTPKHLITATGQRVTLRCSPRSGDLSVYWYQQSLDQGLQFLIQYYNGEERAKGNILERFSAQQFPDLHSELNLSSLELGDSALYFCASSVDQGASSTEAFFGQGTRLTVV.

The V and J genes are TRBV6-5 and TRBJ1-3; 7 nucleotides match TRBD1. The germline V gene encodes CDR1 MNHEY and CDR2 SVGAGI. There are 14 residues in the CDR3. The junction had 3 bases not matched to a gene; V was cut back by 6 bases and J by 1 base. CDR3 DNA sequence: TGTGCCAGCAGCGAGACAGGGTCTGGAAACACCATATATTTT. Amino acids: CASSETGSGNTIYF.

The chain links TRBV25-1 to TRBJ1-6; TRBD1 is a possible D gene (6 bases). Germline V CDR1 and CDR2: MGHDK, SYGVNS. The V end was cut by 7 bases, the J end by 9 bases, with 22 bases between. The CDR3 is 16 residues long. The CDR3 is CASMPYSQGTPSPLHF. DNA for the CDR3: TGTGCCAGCATGCCCTATTCACAGGGAACCCCTTCACCCCTCCACTTT.